This is a list of T cell receptor beta chains from one sample in a study of shared clonotypes between healthy human individuals. Profiled with immunoSEQ multiplex PCR; TCRdb holds only in-frame clones, not every one. The sample has about 600,000 clones, roughly 95% seen once. The specimen was naive CD8+ T cells sorted from blood. The receptors derive from a woman in her 30s in good health. Both conserved end residues are part of each CDR3. The D gene is left open where the match is weak. Clone size is given for some rows only: seen once, a few or many times, or a class if the clone is expanded.

size,V,D,J,DNA,CDR3
-,TRBV7-9,TRBD1,TRBJ2-2,TGTGCCAGCAGCCCGGGACAGGGAGGGAGTTGGACCGGGGAGCTGTTTTTT,CASSPGQGGSWTGELFF
-,TRBV5-6,-,TRBJ1-1,TGTGCCAGCAGCTTCGGCAGGGGGAACACTGAAGCTTTCTTT,CASSFGRGNTEAFF
-,TRBV7-3,-,TRBJ2-1,TGTGCCAGCAGCCCGACGGACAGGTTTGTGTCTAGCGGAGCAAGGAATGAGCAGTTCTTC,CASSPTDRFVSSGARNEQFF
-,TRBV11-3,TRBD1,TRBJ2-1,TGTGCCAGCAGCTTAGAAGGGACAGGTTGGTATGAGCAGTTCTTC,CASSLEGTGWYEQFF
once,TRBV4-1,TRBD2,TRBJ2-1,TGCGCCAGCAGCCAAGATGTTAGCGGGACCCTCTCCTACAATGAGCAGTTCTTC,CASSQDVSGTLSYNEQFF
-,TRBV19,-,TRBJ1-4,TGTGCCAGTAGTATAGGGGGACCGGGAACTAATGAAAAACTGTTTTTT,CASSIGGPGTNEKLFF
-,TRBV28,-,TRBJ1-2,TGTGCCAGCAGTTTACGTCTTTCAGAACCCGGGCGGGAAGGCTACACCTTC,CASSLRLSEPGREGYTF
-,TRBV2,TRBD1,TRBJ1-5,TGTGCCAGCAGGGTGGGACAGGGGGACTTTAGCAATCAGCCCCAGCATTTT,CASRVGQGDFSNQPQHF
-,TRBV27,-,TRBJ1-5,TGTGCCAGCAGTTTTATGAATCAGCCCCAGCATTTT,CASSFMNQPQHF
-,TRBV7-8,-,TRBJ1-5,TGTGCCAGCAGCTTAGCGATAGACAATCAGCCCCAGCATTTT,CASSLAIDNQPQHF
-,TRBV7-6,-,TRBJ1-1,TGTGCCAGCAGCTTGGGGGAGGGGAACACTGAAGCTTTCTTT,CASSLGEGNTEAFF
-,TRBV11-2,TRBD2,TRBJ2-1,TGTGCCAGCAGCTCCAATCAAGGGACTAGCTATGAGCAGTTCTTC,CASSSNQGTSYEQFF
-,TRBV27,-,TRBJ2-2,TGTGCCAGCAGTTTATGGGGGGGGGCGGGAGCGGAAACCGGGGAGCTGTTTTTT,CASSLWGGAGAETGELFF
-,TRBV27,TRBD2,TRBJ2-2,TGTGCCAGCAGTCCTTTAGCGGGAACGAACACCGGGGAGCTGTTTTTT,CASSPLAGTNTGELFF
-,TRBV28,-,TRBJ2-2,TGTGCCAGCAGACTTTCGGGGGTCGGGGAGCTGTTTTTT,CASRLSGVGELFF
-,TRBV5-6,TRBD2,TRBJ2-1,TGTGCCAGCAGCTTGGAACTAGCGGGAGTCGGTGAGCAGTTCTTC,CASSLELAGVGEQFF
-,TRBV29-1,-,TRBJ1-1,TGCAGCGTTGAGGGACGTGTAAACACTGAAGCTTTCTTT,CSVEGRVNTEAFF
-,TRBV2,-,TRBJ1-2,TGTGCCAGCAGTGAAGCGCTTGGGGGGGACTCGTTTGGCTACACCTTC,CASSEALGGDSFGYTF
once,TRBV4-1,TRBD2,TRBJ2-7,TGCGCCAGCAGCCAAGAATCTAGCGGGAGTAGGTACGAGCAGTACTTC,CASSQESSGSRYEQYF
-,TRBV6-5,-,TRBJ2-7,TGTGCCAGCAGTTACTCGTCCGGGCCCCACTCCTACGAGCAGTACTTC,CASSYSSGPHSYEQYF
-,TRBV19,TRBD2,TRBJ2-3,TGTGCCAGTAGTATACCCGCCGGGACTAGCCAAGGAGAAGATACGCAGTATTTT,CASSIPAGTSQGEDTQYF
-,TRBV5-4,TRBD2,TRBJ2-3,TGTGCCAGCAGCTTAGATAGGACTAGCAAAGATACGCAGTATTTT,CASSLDRTSKDTQYF
-,TRBV14,-,TRBJ2-7,TGTGCCAGCAGCCAAGTTGTAGGGACGTCCTACGAGCAGTACTTC,CASSQVVGTSYEQYF
-,TRBV2,-,TRBJ2-7,TGTGCCAGCAGTGATGTGGGAGTTCTCCCCTACGAGCAGTACTTC,CASSDVGVLPYEQYF
-,TRBV7-9,TRBD1,TRBJ2-7,TGTGCCAGCAGCTTAGGAGGGACAGGGATCGAGCAGTACTTC,CASSLGGTGIEQYF
-,TRBV29-1,TRBD1,TRBJ2-3,TGCAGCGTTGATGGACAGGGGGCTGGGAAGGCAGATACGCAGTATTTT,CSVDGQGAGKADTQYF
-,TRBV7-2,TRBD2,TRBJ2-1,TGTGCCAGCAGCTTAGTCTTTTCGCTAGCGGCCAGCTCCTACAATGAGCAGTTCTTC,CASSLVFSLAASSYNEQFF